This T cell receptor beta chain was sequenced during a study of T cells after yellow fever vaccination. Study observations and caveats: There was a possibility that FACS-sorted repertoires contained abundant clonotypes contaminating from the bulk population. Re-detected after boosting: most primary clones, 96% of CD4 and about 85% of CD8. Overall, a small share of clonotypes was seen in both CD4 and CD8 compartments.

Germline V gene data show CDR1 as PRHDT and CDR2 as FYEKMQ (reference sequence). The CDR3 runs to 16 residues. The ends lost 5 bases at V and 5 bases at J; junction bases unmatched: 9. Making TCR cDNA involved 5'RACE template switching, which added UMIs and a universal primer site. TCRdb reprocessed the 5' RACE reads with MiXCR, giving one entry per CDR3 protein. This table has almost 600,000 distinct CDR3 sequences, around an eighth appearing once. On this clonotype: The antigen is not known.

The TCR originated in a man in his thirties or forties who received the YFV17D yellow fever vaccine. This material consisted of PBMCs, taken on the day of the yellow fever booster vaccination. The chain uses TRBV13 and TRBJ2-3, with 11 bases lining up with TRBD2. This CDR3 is CASSNPGLAGLDTQYF. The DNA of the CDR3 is TGTGCCAGCAGCAACCCCGGACTAGCGGGTTTAGATACGCAGTATTTT.